This passage covers 13 T cell receptor beta chains from one sample sequenced in a study of blood T cell repertoires in COVID-19. Clones were read by immunoSEQ multiplex PCR, and TCRdb kept only the in-frame ones, dropping some. In the table there are 200,000 to 250,000 clones, about nine tenths of which are singletons. The sequencing input was peripheral blood. Every receptor here comes from a man aged 25 to 40 with COVID-19, enrolled during active disease.

J is TRBJ1-2 and V is TRBV6-5; TRBD1 matches at 10 bases. Germline assignment: CDR1 MNHEY and CDR2 SVGAGI. The CDR3 length is 15 residues. V lost 5 bases and J lost 8; bases outside the gene matches: 11. CDR3 loop: CASSLTGGAPNGYTF. The CDR3 bases are TGTGCCAGCAGTCTGACAGGGGGCGCGCCAAACGGCTACACCTTC.

V gene TRBV7-3 combines with J gene TRBJ2-1; 7 bases are shared with TRBD2. Germline loops: CDR1 SGHTA, CDR2 FQGTGA. The CDR3 extends over 15 amino acids. Trimming removed 8 bases from V and 10 bases from J; junction bases left unmatched: 17. The CDR3 bases are TGTGCCAGCTCAATGGGGGAGGGCCGATATAAGGAGCAGTTCTTC. Its protein is CASSMGEGRYKEQFF.

The rearrangement links TRBV3-1 (or the pseudogene TRBV3-2) to TRBJ1-1, with D tentatively TRBD1 (5 bases). The CDR3 covers 14 residues. Germline CDR1 reads LGHDT; CDR2 reads YNNKEL (reference sequence). Deletions cut 4 bases from V and 4 bases from J, with 13 bases between. The CDR3 nucleotides are TGTGCCAGCAGCCTCGCGGGGCGAAGCACTGAAGCTTTCTTT. Its translation: CASSLAGRSTEAFF.

The V and J genes are TRBV12-3 or TRBV12-4 and TRBJ1-1; D call uncertain. Trimming removed 1 base at V and 5 bases at J, with 8 bases between. The CDR3 covers 13 residues. DNA of the CDR3: TGTGCCAGCAGTTTAGAGGCGGGAACTGAAGCTTTCTTT. It is translated as CASSLEAGTEAFF.

The gene calls are TRBV4-1 and TRBJ2-7; TRBD2 matches 8 bases. Looked up from germline, CDR1 is MGHRA and CDR2 is YSYEKL. The V and J ends lost 3 bases and 0 bases, in that order; junction bases with no gene match: 13. This CDR3 spans 18 amino acids. This CDR3 reads CASSHPSGRGDHSYEQYF. The CDR3 DNA follows: TGCGCCAGCAGCCATCCATCAGGGCGGGGGGACCACTCCTACGAGCAGTACTTC.

This rearrangement joins TRBV5-1 to TRBJ1-4, with D possibly being TRBD1 (6 bases). This CDR3 has 15 residues. CDR1 SGHRS and CDR2 YFSETQ come from the germline V gene. V shed 0 bases and J shed 4 bases, with 10 bases lying between them. The CDR3 here is CASSLVPGVNEKLFF. CDR3 in DNA: TGCGCCAGCAGCTTGGTGCCAGGGGTTAATGAAAAACTGTTTTTT.

This clone was seen a handful of times. The chain combines TRBV19 with TRBJ1-1; TRBD1 agrees at 11 bases. Trimming removed 6 bases from V and 7 bases from J; junction bases left unmatched: 4. This CDR3 spans 13 amino acids. The germline V gene has CDR1 LNHDA and CDR2 SQIVND (reference sequence). The CDR3 DNA follows: TGTGCCAGTAGGGACAGGGGGCAGAATGAAGCTTTCTTT. This sequence encodes CASRDRGQNEAFF.

This chain joins TRBV19 and TRBJ1-2; 8 nucleotides align to TRBD1. The CDR3 is 16 residues long. V lost 5 bases to trimming and J lost 4 bases; unmatched junction nucleotides: 12. Per the germline V gene, CDR1 is LNHDA and CDR2 is SQIVND (reference sequence). The CDR3 sequence is CASSPSWAGGPYGYTF. The CDR3 region has the DNA TGTGCCAGTAGTCCCTCCTGGGCAGGGGGCCCCTATGGCTACACCTTC.

There are a few counts of this clone. This chain uses TRBV5-1 with TRBJ2-1; 9 nucleotides line up with TRBD2. Unmatched junction bases numbered 0, after V lost 2 bases and J lost 0 bases. The length of the CDR3 is 15 residues. From germline, CDR1 is SGHRS and CDR2 YFSETQ. The CDR3 DNA is TGCGCCAGCAGCTTTAGCGGGAGCTCCTACAATGAGCAGTTCTTC. Amino acid sequence: CASSFSGSSYNEQFF.

This clone appeared once. The chain joins TRBV28 to TRBJ2-1; D might be TRBD2 (5 bases). The CDR3 totals 15 residues. The ends were cut back, 3 bases at V and 1 base at J, with 10 bases in the middle. The V gene's germline CDR1 is MDHEN and CDR2 SYDVKM. The CDR3 is CASSLAGASYNEQFF. The CDR3 coding sequence is TGTGCCAGCAGTTTGGCGGGCGCTTCCTACAATGAGCAGTTCTTC.

The CDR3 nucleotides read TGTGCCAGAAGCTTAATTGGACAGGGTTTTTTCACAGATACGCAGTATTTT. Residues: CARSLIGQGFFTDTQYF. The chain employs TRBV5-3 and TRBJ2-3; 8 bases map to TRBD1. TRBV5-3 is identified as an open reading frame with a role that is uncertain. This CDR3 spans 17 amino acids. V gave up 2 bases and J gave up 2 bases; unmatched junction bases: 10.

The chain joins TRBV7-9 to TRBJ2-3, with D tentatively TRBD2 (5 bases). Trimming pared 7 bases from V and 0 bases from J, leaving 17 bases between. This CDR3 has 16 amino acids. The germline CDR1 and CDR2 sequences are SEHNR and FQNEAQ (reference sequence). CDR3 in DNA: TGTGCCAGCACCTTCCTAGGAGGATCTAGCACAGATACGCAGTATTTT. Its protein is CASTFLGGSSTDTQYF.

The chain couples TRBV5-1 to TRBJ2-3; TRBD2 matches at 10 bases. V was clipped by 4 bases and J by 0 bases; unmatched bases: 2. This CDR3 is built from 15 residues. Per the germline V gene, CDR1 is SGHRS and CDR2 is YFSETQ. The DNA of the CDR3 is TGCGCCAGCAGCGCTAGCGGGGGAAGCACAGATACGCAGTATTTT. This gives the protein CASSASGGSTDTQYF.